This TCR beta chain was sequenced in a study of early T cells in non-severe SARS-CoV-2 infection. MiXCR was run by TCRdb on the 5' RACE reads, yielding one entry per CDR3 protein. The profile shows about 42,000 distinct CDR3 sequences, around 6.8% of them singletons. This clonotype was found many times. Germline CDR1 reads SEHNR; CDR2 reads FQNEAQ (reference sequence). The CDR3 runs to 14 residues. V was cut by 1 base and J by 7 bases, with 8 bases left in between. Sequenced sample: whole blood. The chain recombines TRBV7-9 with TRBJ1-6; D is possibly TRBD1 (6 bases). This clonotype was sampled from an adult who was a healthcare worker with PCR-confirmed SARS-CoV-2 infection or an uninfected control (not recorded which). Here the CDR3 reads CASSLVTGNSPLHF. In nucleotides, the CDR3 is TGTGCCAGCAGCTTAGTTACAGGGAATTCACCCCTCCACTTT.